These 27 T cell receptor beta chains originate from one sample sequenced in a study of cytomegalovirus exposure and HLA in healthy donors. Some clones are missing from TCRdb's copy, which holds only in-frame ones; the method was immunoSEQ multiplex PCR. The sample lists 100,000 to 150,000 clones, roughly nine tenths seen once, with about 1% in the top ten. The sample taken for sequencing was PBMCs. Receptors originate from a woman between 18 and 29 years old in good health and CMV-seronegative.

J is TRBJ2-7 and V is TRBV5-6; 9 bases match TRBD2. This CDR3 region has 13 residues. Germline assignment: CDR1 SGHDT and CDR2 YYEEEE. Germline trimming cut 4 bases from V and 4 bases from J; bases unmatched to any gene: 3. This CDR3 is CASSILAGYEQYF. The CDR3 DNA reads TGTGCCAGCAGCATACTAGCGGGTTACGAGCAGTACTTC.

This clone was observed a few times. This chain uses TRBV27 with TRBJ2-3, with TRBD1 matching over 7 bases. Unmatched junction bases numbered 12, after V lost 3 bases and J lost 6 bases. CDR1 is MNHEY and CDR2 is SMNVEV in the germline V gene (reference sequence). This CDR3 region has 16 residues. The CDR3 region is CASSFSGTVFLDTQYF. For the CDR3, the DNA is TGTGCCAGCAGTTTTTCGGGGACAGTATTTTTGGATACGCAGTATTTT.

V gene TRBV25-1 combines with J gene TRBJ1-2, with a tentative D call TRBD1 (5 bases). The CDR3 has 12 residues. In germline, CDR1 is MGHDK, CDR2 SYGVNS. Trimming left V 6 bases short and J 5 bases short, with 10 bases between. The CDR3 sequence is CASRDDSYGYTF. The DNA of the CDR3 is TGTGCCAGCAGGGATGACAGTTATGGCTACACCTTC.

This clone appeared a few times. V and J are TRBV6-1 and TRBJ2-2, with TRBD1 identical over 7 bases. The V segment lost 6 bases and the J segment 2 bases; nucleotides outside the gene matches: 3. Per the germline V gene, CDR1 is MNHNS and CDR2 is SASEGT. The CDR3 totals 14 residues. This CDR3 reads CASRGQYNTGELFF. The CDR3 bases are TGTGCCAGCAGGGGACAGTATAACACCGGGGAGCTGTTTTTT.

The chain uses TRBV29-1 and TRBJ2-3; D possibly corresponds to TRBD2 (6 bases). Germline V gene sequence: CDR1 SQVTM, CDR2 ANQGSEA. V was trimmed by 4 bases and J by 4 bases, leaving 12 bases between them. This CDR3 region has 13 residues. The CDR3 bases are TGCAGCGTTGGAAGCAGGGAGGCAGATACGCAGTATTTT. Protein product: CSVGSREADTQYF.

The genes are TRBV28 and TRBJ1-3, with D possibly matching TRBD1 (5 bases). Germline V gives CDR1 MDHEN, CDR2 SYDVKM. The ends were cut back, 7 bases at V and 5 bases at J, with 15 bases in the middle. This CDR3 has 14 residues. The CDR3 protein is CASTQGGARNTIYF. The CDR3 DNA reads as TGTGCCAGCACCCAAGGCGGGGCACGAAACACCATATATTTT.

The rearrangement links TRBV7-7 to TRBJ2-5; 7 bases map to TRBD2. Germline V lookup: CDR1 SSHAT, CDR2 FNYEAQ (reference sequence). The CDR3 sequence is 16 residues long. Trimming removed 2 bases from V and 4 bases from J; junction bases left unmatched: 10. The CDR3: CASSLSGGSHLETQYF. The CDR3 bases are TGTGCCAGCAGCTTATCCGGCGGGAGCCACTTAGAGACCCAGTACTTC.

The rearrangement links TRBV5-1 to TRBJ2-3; possible D gene TRBD2, 6 bases. CDR3 length: 17 residues. Germline values: CDR1 SGHRS, CDR2 YFSETQ. V was shortened by 3 bases and J by 4 bases, with 21 bases between the two germline ends. Written as DNA, the CDR3 is TGCGCCAGCAGCTCGGAAACGTCCGGGAGTTTCGCAGATACGCAGTATTTT. It specifies CASSSETSGSFADTQYF.

The rearrangement joins TRBV7-2 to TRBJ1-5, with D possibly TRBD1 on 5 matching bases. This CDR3 region has 15 residues. CDR1 and CDR2 from the germline V gene are SGHTA and FQGNSA. Trimming shortened V by 1 base and J by 6 bases, and 13 bases separated the two germline ends. The CDR3 loop is CASSLEGMRTQPQHF. CDR3 in DNA: TGTGCCAGCAGCTTAGAGGGGATGCGCACTCAGCCCCAGCATTTT. The full variable domain, rest sourced from reference TRBV7-2 and TRBJ1-5, is GAGVSQSPSNKVTEKGKDVELRCDPISGHTALYWYRQSLGQGLEFLIYFQGNSAPDKSGLPSDRFSAERTGGSVSTLTIQRTQQEDSAVYLCASSLEGMRTQPQHFGDGTRLSIL.

The chain employs TRBV25-1 and TRBJ1-5, with D perhaps matching TRBD1 (6 bases). The CDR3 runs to 16 residues. Germline V gives CDR1 MGHDK, CDR2 SYGVNS. The germline V and J ends were trimmed by 5 bases and 0 bases, with 14 bases remaining between them. CDR3 nucleotides: TGTGCCAGCAGTCCAAACAGGGCCCTTAGCAATCAGCCCCAGCATTTT. Its protein product is CASSPNRALSNQPQHF.

The chain has TRBV5-4 and TRBJ1-1, with 10 bases identical to TRBD1. Germline CDR1 is SGHNT and CDR2 is YYREEE (reference sequence). V lost 2 bases and J lost 3; bases outside the gene matches: 1. The CDR3 loop spans 14 amino acids. For the CDR3, the DNA is TGTGCCAGCAGCTTCGGACAGGGGGACACTGAAGCTTTCTTT. Amino acid sequence: CASSFGQGDTEAFF. Full variable domain (outside the CDR3, taken from reference TRBV5-4 and TRBJ1-1): ETGVTQSPTHLIKTRGQQVTLRCSSQSGHNTVSWYQQALGQGPQFIFQYYREEENGRGNFPPRFSGLQFPNYSSELNVNALELDDSALYLCASSFGQGDTEAFFGQGTRLTVV.

This chain links TRBV29-1 with TRBJ2-5; 9 nucleotides align to TRBD2. Germline V gene data show CDR1 as SQVTM and CDR2 as ANQGSEA. CDR3 length: 13 residues. The CDR3 DNA is TGCAGTGAAGCGGGGGGAAGTAAAGAGACCCAGTACTTC. This encodes CSEAGGSKETQYF.

The J gene is TRBJ2-7, the V gene TRBV4-2; TRBD2 agrees at 14 bases. Germline V lookup: CDR1 LGHNA, CDR2 YNFKEQ. This CDR3 region has 17 residues. V gave up 4 bases and J gave up 4 bases; unmatched junction bases: 9. The CDR3: CASSPGLAGGMIYEQYF. The CDR3 DNA reads as TGTGCCAGCAGCCCAGGACTAGCGGGAGGAATGATTTACGAGCAGTACTTC.

The chain combines TRBV28 with TRBJ1-3; D unclear. V was pared by 6 bases and J by 4 bases, with 7 bases between. Germline V gives CDR1 MDHEN, CDR2 SYDVKM. This CDR3 is 12 amino acids long. The CDR3 sequence: CASSPRGNTIYF. The CDR3 DNA follows: TGTGCCAGCAGCCCCAGGGGAAACACCATATATTTT.

DNA for the CDR3: TGTGCCAGCAGTTTGACAGGGGGATACGAGCAGTACGTC. It encodes CASSLTGGYEQYV. This chain uses TRBV28 with TRBJ2-7, with 9 bases fitting TRBD1. From germline, CDR1 is MDHEN and CDR2 SYDVKM. The length of the CDR3 is 13 residues. J gave up 4 bases and V 3 bases, and 1 base lay outside the gene matches.

The gene calls are TRBV9 and TRBJ2-6, with D perhaps matching TRBD1 (6 bases). The V gene lost 3 bases and the J gene lost 4 bases, with 11 bases spanning the gap. The CDR3 covers 15 residues. Germline assignment: CDR1 SGDLS and CDR2 YYNGEE. CDR3: CASSATGLGANVLTF. The CDR3 region has the DNA TGTGCCAGCAGCGCCACAGGGCTCGGGGCCAACGTCCTGACTTTC.

The rearrangement links TRBV18 to TRBJ1-6; D is ambiguous. Trimming removed 2 bases at V and 7 bases at J, with 12 bases between. Per the germline V gene, CDR1 is KGHSH and CDR2 is LQKENI. This CDR3 has 15 amino acids. CDR3 loop: CASSPNNSGNSPLHF. The CDR3 nucleotides read TGTGCCAGCTCACCAAACAACTCGGGGAATTCACCCCTCCACTTT.

The chain recombines TRBV6-5 with TRBJ2-5; 7 positions match TRBD2. Germline loops: CDR1 MNHEY, CDR2 SVGAGI. The CDR3 runs to 13 residues. Losses at the gene ends were 9 bases for V and 1 base for J; bases not matched to a gene: 5. The CDR3 sequence: CASSAGIQETQYF. CDR3 nucleotide sequence: TGTGCCAGTTCAGCGGGGATCCAAGAGACCCAGTACTTC.

The rearrangement links TRBV4-2 to TRBJ2-2; 10 nucleotides agree with TRBD2. This CDR3 region has 16 residues. The germline CDR1 and CDR2 sequences are LGHNA and YNFKEQ. The trim removed 1 base at V and 6 bases at J, leaving 5 bases unmatched. In DNA form, the CDR3 reads TGTGCCAGCAGCCAAGCCCTAGCGGGAGTGGCCGGGGAGCTGTTTTTT. This gives the protein CASSQALAGVAGELFF.

The CDR3 here is CASSPSGTGGGRGEAFF. CDR3 in DNA: TGTGCCAGCTCACCCTCCGGGACAGGGGGCGGACGGGGTGAAGCTTTCTTT. V and J are TRBV18 and TRBJ1-1; 12 bases are a match to TRBD1. The germline gives CDR1 KGHSH, CDR2 LQKENI. The trim removed 3 bases at V and 7 bases at J, leaving 12 bases unmatched. The CDR3 spans 17 residues.

The chain employs TRBV9 and TRBJ2-1; TRBD2 matches at 10 bases. The CDR3 sequence is 16 residues long. Germline V gene sequence: CDR1 SGDLS, CDR2 YYNGEE. J gave up 8 bases and V 0 bases, and 8 bases lay outside the gene matches. CDR3 DNA: TGTGCCAGCAGCGTAGGGAGCGGGAGGGTTTTGGATGAGCAGTTCTTC. Its protein product is CASSVGSGRVLDEQFF.

This clone has a handful of counts. V and J are TRBV27 and TRBJ2-7; D is ambiguous. Germline values: CDR1 MNHEY, CDR2 SMNVEV (reference sequence). This CDR3 comprises 13 residues. V was pared by 2 bases and J by 0 bases, with 5 bases between. DNA of the CDR3: TGTGCCAGCAGTTTAGCTAGCTCCTACGAGCAGTACTTC. Translation gives CASSLASSYEQYF.

V and J are TRBV6-5 and TRBJ2-7, with D possibly being TRBD1 (5 bases). V lost 0 bases and J 5 bases, leaving 11 bases between the germline ends. Germline V gene data show CDR1 as MNHEY and CDR2 as SVGAGI. The CDR3 length is 14 residues. Here the CDR3 DNA reads TGTGCCAGCAGTTACTCGAACAGGAACGACGAGCAGTACTTC. Translating gives CASSYSNRNDEQYF.

The chain carries TRBV6-5 and TRBJ2-7; D perhaps matches TRBD2 (5 bases). The germline V gene encodes CDR1 MNHEY and CDR2 SVGAGI. Trimming left V 6 bases short and J 3 bases short, with 12 bases between. This CDR3 has 13 amino acids. This chain's CDR3 is CASSPPEGYEQYF. In nucleotides, the CDR3 is TGTGCCAGCAGCCCCCCCGAGGGCTACGAGCAGTACTTC.

The J gene is TRBJ2-1, the V gene TRBV4-2, with 8 bases identical to TRBD2. Trimming at V came to 0 bases and at J to 7 bases, leaving 8 bases not matched to a gene. Germline lookup yields CDR1 LGHNA and CDR2 YNFKEQ. There are 16 residues in the CDR3. The CDR3 loop reads CASSQDSSGMGNEQFF. The CDR3 DNA reads TGTGCCAGCAGCCAAGATAGTAGCGGGATGGGAAATGAGCAGTTCTTC.

The genes are TRBV19 and TRBJ2-4; the match to TRBD1 covers 9 bases. The CDR3 spans 17 residues. Germline CDR1 reads LNHDA; CDR2 reads SQIVND (reference sequence). V dropped 0 bases and J dropped 8; count of bases not matched to a gene: 11. The CDR3 loop is CASSIDPRDRARDIQYF. CDR3 coding DNA: TGTGCCAGTAGTATAGACCCCCGGGACAGGGCTAGGGACATTCAGTACTTC.

The rearrangement links TRBV28 to TRBJ2-1; 7 bases line up with TRBD2. This CDR3 is built from 16 residues. Germline V CDR1 and CDR2: MDHEN, SYDVKM. The V gene end was trimmed by 2 bases and the J gene end by 11 bases; junction bases not matched to a gene: 15. The CDR3 bases are TGTGCCAGCAGTTTACAGTTTTCCGACAAAGCGGGGAAGCAGTTCTTC. It encodes CASSLQFSDKAGKQFF.